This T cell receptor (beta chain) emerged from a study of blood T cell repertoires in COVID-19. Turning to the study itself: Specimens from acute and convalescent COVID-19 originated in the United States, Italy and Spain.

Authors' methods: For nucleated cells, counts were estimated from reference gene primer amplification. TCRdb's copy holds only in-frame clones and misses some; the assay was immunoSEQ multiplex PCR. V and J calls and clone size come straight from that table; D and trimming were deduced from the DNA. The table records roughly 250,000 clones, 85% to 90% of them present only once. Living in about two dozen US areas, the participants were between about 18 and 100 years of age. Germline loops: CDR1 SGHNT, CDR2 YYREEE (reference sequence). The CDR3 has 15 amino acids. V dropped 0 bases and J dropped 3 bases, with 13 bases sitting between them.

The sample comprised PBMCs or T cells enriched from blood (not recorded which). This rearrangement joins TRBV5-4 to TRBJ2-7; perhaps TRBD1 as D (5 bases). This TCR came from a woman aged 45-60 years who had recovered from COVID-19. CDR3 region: CASSLGGRQNYEQYF. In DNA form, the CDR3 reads TGTGCCAGCAGCTTGGGGGGCAGGCAGAACTACGAGCAGTACTTC.